Sample share makes the clone carrying this TCR beta chain large. TCRdb independently ran MiXCR on the RT-PCR reads; one entry per CDR3 protein. The sample gives more than 800 distinct CDR3 sequences, 9.4% of which show up once; 15% to 20% is in the top ten. This sample is part of a study of immune reconstitution after stem cell transplant in scleroderma. V dropped 0 bases and J dropped 5 bases, with 13 bases sitting between them. Germline V gives CDR1 LNHDA, CDR2 SQIVND (reference sequence). This CDR3 spans 16 amino acids. The clonotype comes from a male donor with systemic sclerosis. This rearrangement joins TRBV19 to TRBJ2-2, with a tentative D call TRBD1 (5 bases). Sample collection was performed before or after autologous hematopoietic stem cell transplantation (not recorded which). CDR3 sequence: CASSIDDNSGTGELFF. The DNA for the CDR3 is TGTGCCAGTAGTATAGATGACAATTCAGGGACCGGGGAGCTGTTTTTT.